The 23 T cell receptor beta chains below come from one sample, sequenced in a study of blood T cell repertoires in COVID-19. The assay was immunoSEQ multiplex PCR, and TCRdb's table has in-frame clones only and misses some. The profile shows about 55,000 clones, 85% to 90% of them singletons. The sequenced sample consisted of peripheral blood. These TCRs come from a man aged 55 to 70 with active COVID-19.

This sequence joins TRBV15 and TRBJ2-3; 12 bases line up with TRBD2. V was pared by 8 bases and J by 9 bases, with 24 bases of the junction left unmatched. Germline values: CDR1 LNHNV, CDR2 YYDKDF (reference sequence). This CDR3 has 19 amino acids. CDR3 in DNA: TGTGCCACCGGGCCGCCACTTAAGACGACTAGCGGGAGAGAGGGGACGCAGTATTTT. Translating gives CATGPPLKTTSGREGTQYF.

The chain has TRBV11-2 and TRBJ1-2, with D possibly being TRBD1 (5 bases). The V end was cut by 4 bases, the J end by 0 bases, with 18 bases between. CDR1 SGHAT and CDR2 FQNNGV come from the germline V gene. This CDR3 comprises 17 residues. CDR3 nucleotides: TGTGCCAGCAGCTCCATCGGGGGGAAGGGAGCTAACTATGGCTACACCTTC. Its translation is CASSSIGGKGANYGYTF.

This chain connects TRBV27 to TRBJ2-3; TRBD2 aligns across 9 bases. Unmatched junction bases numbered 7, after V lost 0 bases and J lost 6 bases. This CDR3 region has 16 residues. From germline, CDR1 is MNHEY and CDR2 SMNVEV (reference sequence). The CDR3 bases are TGTGCCAGCAGTTTATCTGGGCTAGCGGGGAGGGATACGCAGTATTTT. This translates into CASSLSGLAGRDTQYF.

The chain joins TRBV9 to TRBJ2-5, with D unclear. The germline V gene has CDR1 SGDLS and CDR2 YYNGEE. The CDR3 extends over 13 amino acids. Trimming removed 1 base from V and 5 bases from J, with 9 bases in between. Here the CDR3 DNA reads TGTGCCAGCAGCGTAAGCCCCGGGGAGACCCAGTACTTC. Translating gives CASSVSPGETQYF.

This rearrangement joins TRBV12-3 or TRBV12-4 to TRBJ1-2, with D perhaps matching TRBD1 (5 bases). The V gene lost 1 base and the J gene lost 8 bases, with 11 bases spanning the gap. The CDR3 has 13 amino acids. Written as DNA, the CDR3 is TGTGCCAGCAGTTTAGGCAGGGTGGGAGGCTACACCTTC. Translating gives CASSLGRVGGYTF.

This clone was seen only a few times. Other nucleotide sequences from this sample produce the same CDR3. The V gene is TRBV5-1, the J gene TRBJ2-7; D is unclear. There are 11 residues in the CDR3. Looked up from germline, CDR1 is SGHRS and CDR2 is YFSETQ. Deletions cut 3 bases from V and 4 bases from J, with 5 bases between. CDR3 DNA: TGCGCCAGCAGCTCCGGTTACGAGCAGTACTTC. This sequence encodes CASSSGYEQYF. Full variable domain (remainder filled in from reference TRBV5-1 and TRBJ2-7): KAGVTQTPRYLIKTRGQQVTLSCSPISGHRSVSWYQQTPGQGLQFLFEYFSETQRNKGNFPGRFSGRQFSNSRSEMNVSTLELGDSALYLCASSSGYEQYFGPGTRLTVT.

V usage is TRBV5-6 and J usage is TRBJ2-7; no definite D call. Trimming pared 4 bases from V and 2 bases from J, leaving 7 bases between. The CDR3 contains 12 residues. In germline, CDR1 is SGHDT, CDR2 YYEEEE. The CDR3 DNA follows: TGTGCCAGCAGCGTTGGCCCCTACGAGCAGTACTTC. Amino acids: CASSVGPYEQYF. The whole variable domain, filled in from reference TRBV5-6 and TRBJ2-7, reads DAGVTQSPTHLIKTRGQQVTLRCSPKSGHDTVSWYQQALGQGPQFIFQYYEEEERQRGNFPDRFSGHQFPNYSSELNVNALLLGDSALYLCASSVGPYEQYFGPGTRLTVT.

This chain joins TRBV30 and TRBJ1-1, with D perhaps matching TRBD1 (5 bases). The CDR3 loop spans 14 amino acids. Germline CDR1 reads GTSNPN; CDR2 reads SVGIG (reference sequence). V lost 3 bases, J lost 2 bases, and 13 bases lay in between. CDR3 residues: CAWRAVGTNTEAFF. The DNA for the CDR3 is TGTGCCTGGAGGGCTGTTGGGACTAACACTGAAGCTTTCTTT.

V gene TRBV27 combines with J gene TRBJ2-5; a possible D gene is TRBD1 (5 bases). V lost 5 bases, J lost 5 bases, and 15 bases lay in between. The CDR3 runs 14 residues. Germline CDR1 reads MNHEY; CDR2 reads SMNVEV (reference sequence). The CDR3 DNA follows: TGTGCCAGCAGTCGAAGACAGCTGGGGGAGACCCAGTACTTC. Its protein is CASSRRQLGETQYF.

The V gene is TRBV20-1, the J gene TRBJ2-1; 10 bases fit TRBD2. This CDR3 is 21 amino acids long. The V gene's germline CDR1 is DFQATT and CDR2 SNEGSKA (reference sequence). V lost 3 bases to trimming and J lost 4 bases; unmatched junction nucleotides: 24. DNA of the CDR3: TGCAGTGCTAGTCCCCTATTGATTCGAGCGGGAGGGGGGATTTGGTACAATGAGCAGTTCTTC. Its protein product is CSASPLLIRAGGGIWYNEQFF.

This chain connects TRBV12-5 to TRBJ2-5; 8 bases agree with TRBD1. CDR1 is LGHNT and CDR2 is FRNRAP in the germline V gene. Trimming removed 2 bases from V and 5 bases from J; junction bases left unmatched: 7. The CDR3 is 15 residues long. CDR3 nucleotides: TGTGCTAGTGGTTTGTCCTCAGGGGGCGCGGAGACCCAGTACTTC. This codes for CASGLSSGGAETQYF.

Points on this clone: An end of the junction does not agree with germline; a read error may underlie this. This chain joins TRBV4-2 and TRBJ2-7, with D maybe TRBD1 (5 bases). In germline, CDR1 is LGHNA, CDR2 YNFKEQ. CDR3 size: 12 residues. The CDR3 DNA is TGTGCCGGCAGCCAAGACAGCTACGAGCAGTACTTC. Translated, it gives CAGSQDSYEQYF.

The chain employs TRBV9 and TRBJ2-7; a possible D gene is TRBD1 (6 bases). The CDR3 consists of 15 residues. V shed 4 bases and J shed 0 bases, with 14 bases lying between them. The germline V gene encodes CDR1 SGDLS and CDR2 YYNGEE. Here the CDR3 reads CASSPRQALSYEQYF. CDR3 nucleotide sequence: TGTGCCAGCAGCCCCCGACAGGCCCTCTCCTACGAGCAGTACTTC.

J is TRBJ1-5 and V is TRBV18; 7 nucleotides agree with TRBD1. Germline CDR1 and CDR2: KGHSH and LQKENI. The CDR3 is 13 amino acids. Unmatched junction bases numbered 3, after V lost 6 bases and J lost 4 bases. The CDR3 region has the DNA TGTGCCAGCTCCGGGGGACAGAATCAGCCCCAGCATTTT. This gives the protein CASSGGQNQPQHF.

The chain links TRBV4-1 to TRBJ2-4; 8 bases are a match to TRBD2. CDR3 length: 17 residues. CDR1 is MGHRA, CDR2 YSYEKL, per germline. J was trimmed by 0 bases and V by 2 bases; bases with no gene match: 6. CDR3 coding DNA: TGCGCCAGCAGCCAACTCATAGCGGGACTAGCCAAAAACATTCAGTACTTC. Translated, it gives CASSQLIAGLAKNIQYF.

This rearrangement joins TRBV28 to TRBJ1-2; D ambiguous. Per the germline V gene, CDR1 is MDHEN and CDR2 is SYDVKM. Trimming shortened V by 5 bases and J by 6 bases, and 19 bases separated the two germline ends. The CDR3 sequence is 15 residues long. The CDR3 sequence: CASSPHGQLGDGYTF. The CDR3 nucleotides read TGTGCCAGCAGTCCCCATGGGCAACTTGGCGATGGCTACACCTTC.

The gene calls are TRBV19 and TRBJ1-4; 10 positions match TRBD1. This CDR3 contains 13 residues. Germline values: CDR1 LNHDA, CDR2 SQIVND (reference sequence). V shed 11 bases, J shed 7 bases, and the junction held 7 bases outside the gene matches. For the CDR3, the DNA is TGTGCCCCTTTTGGGACAGGGGTTGAAAAACTGTTTTTT. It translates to CAPFGTGVEKLFF.

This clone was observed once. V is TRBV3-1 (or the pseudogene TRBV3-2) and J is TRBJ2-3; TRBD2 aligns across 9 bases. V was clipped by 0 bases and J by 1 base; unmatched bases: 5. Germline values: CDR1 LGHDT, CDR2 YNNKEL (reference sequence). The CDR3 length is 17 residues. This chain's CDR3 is CASSQEWLAGRTDTQYF. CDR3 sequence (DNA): TGTGCCAGCAGCCAAGAGTGGCTAGCGGGACGCACAGATACGCAGTATTTT.

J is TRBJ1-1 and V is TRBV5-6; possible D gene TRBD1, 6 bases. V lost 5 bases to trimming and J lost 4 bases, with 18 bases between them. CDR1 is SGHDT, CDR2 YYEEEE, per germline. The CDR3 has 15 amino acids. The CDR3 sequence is CASRRRTGFGTEAFF. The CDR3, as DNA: TGTGCCAGCAGACGGAGAACAGGGTTCGGCACTGAAGCTTTCTTT.

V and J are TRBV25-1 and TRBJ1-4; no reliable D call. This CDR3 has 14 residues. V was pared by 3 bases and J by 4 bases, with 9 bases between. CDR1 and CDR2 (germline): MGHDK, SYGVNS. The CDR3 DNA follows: TGTGCCAGCAGTGAGGCGGGGTTTAATGAAAAACTGTTTTTT. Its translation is CASSEAGFNEKLFF.

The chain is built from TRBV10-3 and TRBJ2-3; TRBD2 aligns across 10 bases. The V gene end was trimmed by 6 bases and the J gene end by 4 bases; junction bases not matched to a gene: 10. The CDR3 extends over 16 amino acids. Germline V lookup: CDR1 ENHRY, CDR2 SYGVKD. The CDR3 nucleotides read TGTGCCATCAGCCGAGGCCCAGCGGGAGGGGCAGATACGCAGTATTTT. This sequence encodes CAISRGPAGGADTQYF.

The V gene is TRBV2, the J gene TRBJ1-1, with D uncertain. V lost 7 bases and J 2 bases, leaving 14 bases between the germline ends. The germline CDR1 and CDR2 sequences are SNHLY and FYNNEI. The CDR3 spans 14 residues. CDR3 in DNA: TGTGCCAGCACCAACAGATTATCAAACACTGAAGCTTTCTTT. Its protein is CASTNRLSNTEAFF.

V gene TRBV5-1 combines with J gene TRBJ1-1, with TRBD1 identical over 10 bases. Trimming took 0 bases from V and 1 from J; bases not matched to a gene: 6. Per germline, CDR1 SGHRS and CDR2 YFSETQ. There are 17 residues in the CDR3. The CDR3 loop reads CASSLAGQGLKNTEAFF. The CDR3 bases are TGCGCCAGCAGCTTGGCGGGACAGGGGTTAAAGAACACTGAAGCTTTCTTT.